This passage covers 14 T cell receptor beta chains from one sample sequenced in a study of T cell repertoires in cytomegalovirus infection. Antigens of these TCRs are unknown. TCRdb redid the calling of the reads with MiXCR, one entry per CDR3 protein. The sample contains 700,000 to 950,000 distinct CDR3 sequences, approximately 32% of which appear only once. Sequenced here: cultured CD8+ T cells from PBMCs, sampled from culture after CMV antigen stimulation. These receptor sequences come from a human donor in good health (CMV status not recorded). Some clones in this sample may be carry-over from other donors' samples.

Here the CDR3 DNA reads TGTGCCAGCAGCCAAGAAAAAGCGGCTAGCACAGATACGCAGTATTTT. This translates into CASSQEKAASTDTQYF. This sequence joins TRBV4-2 and TRBJ2-3; perhaps TRBD2 as D (5 bases). V dropped 0 bases and J dropped 0 bases, with 10 bases sitting between them. CDR1 and CDR2 (germline): LGHNA, YNFKEQ. CDR3 length: 16 residues.

This clonotype has more than one count but fewer than ten. The rearrangement links TRBV28 to TRBJ1-5; a possible D gene is TRBD1 (5 bases). V lost 7 bases and J lost 0, with 10 bases in between. CDR1 MDHEN and CDR2 SYDVKM come from the germline V gene. The CDR3 is 14 residues long. In DNA form, the CDR3 reads TGTGCCAGCAAAATGGGGCGTAGCAATCAGCCCCAGCATTTT. It codes for CASKMGRSNQPQHF. Using reference TRBV28 and TRBJ1-5 for the parts outside the CDR3, the full variable domain is DVKVTQSSRYLVKRTGEKVFLECVQDMDHENMFWYRQDPGLGLRLIYFSYDVKMKEKGDIPEGYSVSREKKERFSLILESASTNQTSMYLCASKMGRSNQPQHFGDGTRLSIL.

A word on this clonotype: A much larger clone differs from this one at a single base, so this may be a read error. The chain links TRBV7-9 to TRBJ2-2; D not resolved. With 1 base removed from V and 7 bases from J, the gap between germline ends came to 4 bases. The germline V gene encodes CDR1 SEHNR and CDR2 FQNEAQ (reference sequence). The CDR3 sequence is 12 residues long. For the CDR3, the DNA is TGTGCCAGCAGCTTAGACTTCGGGGAGCTGTTTTTT. Its protein product is CASSLDFGELFF.

In its sample, this clonotype was seen a few times. The rearrangement uses TRBV5-6 and TRBJ1-1, with 7 positions matching TRBD1. This CDR3 is built from 16 residues. Germline V lookup: CDR1 SGHDT, CDR2 YYEEEE. The trim removed 3 bases at V and 1 base at J, leaving 9 bases unmatched. CDR3 nucleotide sequence: TGTGCCAGCAGCTATACAGGGGAGTTATGGAACACTGAAGCTTTCTTT. This gives the protein CASSYTGELWNTEAFF.

J is TRBJ1-2 and V is TRBV7-2; perhaps TRBD1 as D (5 bases). Germline CDR1 SGHTA, CDR2 FQGNSA. V was pared by 5 bases and J by 1 base, with 11 bases between. This CDR3 spans 14 amino acids. DNA of the CDR3: TGTGCCAGCAGCGAGGGGAATGGTAACTATGGCTACACCTTC. This translates into CASSEGNGNYGYTF.

This clonotype was observed at least ten times. This chain connects TRBV7-6 to TRBJ1-1, with a weak D call TRBD1 (5 bases). Trimming took off 1 base at V and 4 bases at J, with 7 bases between the two ends. CDR1 is SGHVS, CDR2 FNYEAQ, per germline. The CDR3 has 13 residues. The CDR3 coding sequence is TGTGCCAGCAGCTTAGGGACAAGCACTGAAGCTTTCTTT. Translating gives CASSLGTSTEAFF.

The V gene is TRBV4-1, the J gene TRBJ2-2; TRBD1 matches at 9 bases. CDR3 length equals 17 residues. The J segment lost 7 bases and the V segment lost 4 bases, leaving 13 bases of the junction unmatched. Germline CDR1 and CDR2: MGHRA and YSYEKL. CDR3 region: CASSRAPIQGAGGELFF. The CDR3 DNA reads as TGCGCCAGCAGCCGCGCTCCAATACAGGGGGCCGGCGGGGAGCTGTTTTTT.

This clonotype was recorded many times. The V and J genes are TRBV27 and TRBJ1-2, with 8 positions matching TRBD1. The V and J ends lost 3 bases and 8 bases, in that order; junction bases with no gene match: 11. The CDR3 has 15 amino acids. Germline CDR1 MNHEY, CDR2 SMNVEV (reference sequence). The CDR3 loop reads CASSFLLRGREGYTF. CDR3 nucleotides: TGTGCCAGCAGTTTCCTCCTCAGGGGGCGGGAGGGCTACACCTTC.

This clonotype occurred a few times. The chain recombines TRBV6-1 with TRBJ2-4; D gene uncertain. Germline V gene data show CDR1 as MNHNS and CDR2 as SASEGT. The V end was cut by 3 bases, the J end by 7 bases, with 19 bases between. The CDR3 runs to 16 residues. The CDR3 here is CASSDTPGPGTNIQYF. The CDR3 nucleotides read TGTGCCAGCAGTGACACCCCGGGCCCCGGAACGAACATTCAGTACTTC.

The CDR3 sequence is CASRPPGEDEQYV. The DNA for the CDR3 is TGTGCCAGCAGGCCCCCGGGAGAAGACGAGCAGTACGTC. The V call is TRBV6-2 or TRBV6-3, the J call TRBJ2-7, with TRBD2 as a possible D gene (6 bases). V lost 6 bases, J lost 5 bases, and 14 bases lay in between. Per germline, CDR1 MNHEY and CDR2 SVGEGT. This CDR3 is 13 amino acids long.

The chain employs TRBV11-1 and TRBJ2-1; TRBD2 aligns across 12 bases. Germline V gene data show CDR1 as SGHAT and CDR2 as FQDESV (reference sequence). V lost 2 bases, J lost 8 bases, and 10 bases stayed unmatched. The CDR3 extends over 17 amino acids. CDR3 coding DNA: TGTGCCAGCAGCTTATGGCCTAGCGGGGGGGCAGGGGATGAGCAGTTCTTC. Translated: CASSLWPSGGAGDEQFF.

The chain employs TRBV15 and TRBJ2-7; unclear D gene. CDR3 length: 16 residues. Trimming shortened V by 0 bases and J by 0 bases, and 12 bases separated the two germline ends. Germline CDR1 LNHNV, CDR2 YYDKDF (reference sequence). The CDR3 region is CATSRDLTVDSYEQYF. As DNA, the CDR3 is TGTGCCACCAGCAGAGATTTGACGGTGGACTCCTACGAGCAGTACTTC.

V gene TRBV11-2 combines with J gene TRBJ1-2; weak D call: TRBD1 (6 bases). CDR3 length equals 13 residues. Germline V gene lookup returns CDR1 SGHAT and CDR2 FQNNGV. V lost 7 bases and J lost 6, with 15 bases in between. This chain's CDR3 is CASTDWGPNGYTF. The CDR3 nucleotides read TGTGCCAGCACCGACTGGGGGCCAAATGGCTACACCTTC. Full variable domain (remainder filled in from reference TRBV11-2 and TRBJ1-2): EAGVAQSPRYKIIEKRQSVAFWCNPISGHATLYWYQQILGQGPKLLIQFQNNGVVDDSQLPKDRFSAERLKGVDSTLKIQPAKLEDSAVYLCASTDWGPNGYTFGSGTRLTVV.

This clonotype was picked up many times. The gene calls are TRBV7-6 and TRBJ2-3, with TRBD1 matching over 9 bases. The V gene end was trimmed by 0 bases and the J gene end by 4 bases; junction bases not matched to a gene: 11. From germline, CDR1 is SGHVS and CDR2 FNYEAQ. The CDR3 sequence is 18 residues long. Here the CDR3 DNA reads TGTGCCAGCAGCTTAGCGCCATCCGGGACAGGGCATCCAGATACGCAGTATTTT. Encoded protein: CASSLAPSGTGHPDTQYF. The full variable domain, with the rest looked up from reference TRBV7-6 and TRBJ2-3, is GAGVSQSPRYKVTKRGQDVALRCDPISGHVSLYWYRQALGQGPEFLTYFNYEAQQDKSGLPNDRFSAERPEGSISTLTIQRTEQRDSAMYRCASSLAPSGTGHPDTQYFGPGTRLTVL.